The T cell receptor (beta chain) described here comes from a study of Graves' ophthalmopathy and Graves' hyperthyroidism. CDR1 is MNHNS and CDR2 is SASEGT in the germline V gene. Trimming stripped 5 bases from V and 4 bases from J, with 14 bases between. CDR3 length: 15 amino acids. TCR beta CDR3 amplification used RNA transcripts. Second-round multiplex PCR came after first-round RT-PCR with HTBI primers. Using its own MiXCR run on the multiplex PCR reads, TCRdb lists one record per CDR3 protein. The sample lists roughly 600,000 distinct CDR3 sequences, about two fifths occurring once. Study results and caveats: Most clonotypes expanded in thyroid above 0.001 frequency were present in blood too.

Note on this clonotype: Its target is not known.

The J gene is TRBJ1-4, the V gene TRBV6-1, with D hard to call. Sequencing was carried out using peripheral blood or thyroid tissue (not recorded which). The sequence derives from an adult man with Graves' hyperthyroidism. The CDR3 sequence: CASSTQVEVNEKLFF. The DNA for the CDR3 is TGTGCCAGCAGTACCCAGGTGGAAGTTAATGAAAAACTGTTTTTT.